This T cell receptor (beta chain) was sequenced during a study of shared clonotypes between healthy human individuals. Study-level information: Three CD4 naive, three CD4 memory, two CD8 naive and one CD8 memory plate were used per donor.

Regarding the study as a whole: Sampling was confined to blood; repertoires within tissues likely differ. Naive CD4 clonotype sharing across several donors was 5% to 6%.

Over several immunoSEQ plates, each subset's genomic DNA was distributed in even portions. The method was immunoSEQ multiplex PCR; TCRdb's version includes in-frame clones alone and lacks a portion of them. The table records 2 million to 2.5 million clones, 90% to 96% of them present only once. To note about this clone: Its specificity is unknown.

Germline V gene lookup returns CDR1 SEHNR and CDR2 FQNEAQ (reference sequence). V trimming: 5 bases; J trimming: 6 bases; junction bases outside the gene matches: 12. The CDR3 is made up of 15 amino acids. The material sequenced was naive CD4+ T cells sorted from blood. Subset denoted: CD45RA+ positively selected. The TCR sequence derives from a man aged 18-30 years in good health. The chain couples TRBV7-9 to TRBJ2-7, with 8 bases identical to TRBD1. This CDR3 reads CASSRFWAGGSEQYF. The CDR3 region has the DNA TGTGCCAGCAGCCGTTTCTGGGCAGGGGGCTCCGAGCAGTACTTC.